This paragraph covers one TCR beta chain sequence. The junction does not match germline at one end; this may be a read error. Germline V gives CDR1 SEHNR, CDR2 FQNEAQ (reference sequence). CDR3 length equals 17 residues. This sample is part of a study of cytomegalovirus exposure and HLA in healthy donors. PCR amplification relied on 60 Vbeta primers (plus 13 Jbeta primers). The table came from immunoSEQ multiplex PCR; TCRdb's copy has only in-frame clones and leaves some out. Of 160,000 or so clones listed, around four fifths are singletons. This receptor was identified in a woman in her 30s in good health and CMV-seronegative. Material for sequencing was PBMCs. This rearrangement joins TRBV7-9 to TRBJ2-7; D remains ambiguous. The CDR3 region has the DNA TGTTCCAGCAGCCTATCCCCGTCTCGACACCTTACCTACGAGCAGTACTTC. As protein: CSSSLSPSRHLTYEQYF. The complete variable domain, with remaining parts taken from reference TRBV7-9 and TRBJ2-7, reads DTGVSQNPRHKITKRGQNVTFRCDPISEHNRLYWYRQTLGQGPEFLTYFQNEAQLEKSRLLSDRFSAERPKGSFSTLEIQRTEQGDSAMYLCSSSLSPSRHLTYEQYFGPGTRLTVT.